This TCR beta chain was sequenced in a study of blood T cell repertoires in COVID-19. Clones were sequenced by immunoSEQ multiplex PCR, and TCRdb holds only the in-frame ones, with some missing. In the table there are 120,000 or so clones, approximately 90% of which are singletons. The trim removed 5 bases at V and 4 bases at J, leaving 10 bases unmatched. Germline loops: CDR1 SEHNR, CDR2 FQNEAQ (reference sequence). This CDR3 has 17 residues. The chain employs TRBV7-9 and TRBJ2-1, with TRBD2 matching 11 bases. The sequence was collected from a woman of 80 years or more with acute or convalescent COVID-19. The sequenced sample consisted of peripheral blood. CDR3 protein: CASSGTSGRGFYNEQFF. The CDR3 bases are TGTGCCAGCAGCGGTACTAGCGGGAGAGGGTTTTACAATGAGCAGTTCTTC.